The 2 T cell receptor beta chains listed next were all sequenced from one sample in a study of cytomegalovirus exposure and HLA in healthy donors. 13 Jbeta primers and 60 Vbeta primers were used for the PCR. Clones were read by immunoSEQ multiplex PCR, and TCRdb kept only the in-frame ones, dropping some. The sample records 150,000 to 200,000 clones, 80% to 85% being singletons. The sequencing input was PBMCs. These receptors were collected from a woman in her thirties or forties in good health and CMV-seronegative.

The rearrangement links TRBV11-2 to TRBJ2-7, with D maybe TRBD1 (6 bases). The V gene lost 10 bases and the J gene lost 2 bases, with 15 bases spanning the gap. The CDR3 length is 13 residues. Germline loops: CDR1 SGHAT, CDR2 FQNNGV. CDR3 sequence: CATRGTPTYEQYF. CDR3 nucleotides: TGTGCCACCCGAGGGACACCGACCTACGAGCAGTACTTC.

The chain uses TRBV7-2 and TRBJ2-7; D perhaps matches TRBD1 (6 bases). CDR3 size: 15 residues. CDR1 is SGHTA, CDR2 FQGNSA, per germline. V was clipped by 5 bases and J by 4 bases, with 18 bases between them. The CDR3: CASSQTGRRRYEQYV. In DNA, the CDR3 is TGTGCCAGCAGCCAGACAGGTCGGCGGAGATACGAGCAGTACGTC.